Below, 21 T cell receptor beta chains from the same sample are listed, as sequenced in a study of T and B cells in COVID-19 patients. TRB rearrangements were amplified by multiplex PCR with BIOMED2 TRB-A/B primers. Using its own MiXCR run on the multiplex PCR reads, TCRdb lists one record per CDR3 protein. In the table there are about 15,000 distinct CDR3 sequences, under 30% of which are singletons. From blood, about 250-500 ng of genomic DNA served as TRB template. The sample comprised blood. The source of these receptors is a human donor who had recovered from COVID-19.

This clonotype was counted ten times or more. CDR3 loop: CASSLLGPSEQYF. In nucleotides, the CDR3 is TGTGCCAGCAGTTTACTCGGGCCATCCGAGCAGTACTTC. J is TRBJ2-7 and V is TRBV12-3 or TRBV12-4, with unresolved D. The germline V and J ends were trimmed by 2 bases and 6 bases, with 11 bases remaining between them. The CDR3 contains 13 residues.

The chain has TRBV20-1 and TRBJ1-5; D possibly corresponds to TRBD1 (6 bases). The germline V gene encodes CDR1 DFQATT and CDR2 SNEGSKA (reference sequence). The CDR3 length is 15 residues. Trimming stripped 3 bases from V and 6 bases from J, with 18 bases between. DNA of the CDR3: TGCAGTGCTAGGATCTCTGGGGGCGGAGGTCAGCCCCAGCATTTT. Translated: CSARISGGGGQPQHF.

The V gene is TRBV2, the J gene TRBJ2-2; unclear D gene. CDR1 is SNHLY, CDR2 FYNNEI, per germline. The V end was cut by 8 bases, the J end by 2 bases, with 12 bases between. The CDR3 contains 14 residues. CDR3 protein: CASGRLSNTGELFF. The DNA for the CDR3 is TGTGCCAGCGGACGCTTGAGTAACACCGGGGAGCTGTTTTTT.

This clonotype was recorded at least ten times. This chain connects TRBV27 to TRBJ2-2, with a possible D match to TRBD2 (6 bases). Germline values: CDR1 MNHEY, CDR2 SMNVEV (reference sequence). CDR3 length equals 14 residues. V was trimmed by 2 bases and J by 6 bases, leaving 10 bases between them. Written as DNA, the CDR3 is TGTGCCAGCAGTTTAGGGGGGTGGGCCGGGGAGCTGTTTTTT. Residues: CASSLGGWAGELFF.

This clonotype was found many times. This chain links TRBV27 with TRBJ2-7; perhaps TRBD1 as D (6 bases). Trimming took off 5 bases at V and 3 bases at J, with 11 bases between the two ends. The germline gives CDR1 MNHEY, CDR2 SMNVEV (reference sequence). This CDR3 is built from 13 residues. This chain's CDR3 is CASSPLGGYEQYF. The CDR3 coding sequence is TGTGCCAGCAGTCCCCTAGGGGGCTACGAGCAGTACTTC.

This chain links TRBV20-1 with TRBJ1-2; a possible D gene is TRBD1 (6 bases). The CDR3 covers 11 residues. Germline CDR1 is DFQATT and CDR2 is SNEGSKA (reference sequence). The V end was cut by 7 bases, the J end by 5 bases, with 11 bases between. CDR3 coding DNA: TGCAGTGTGAGCGGACAGTATGGCTACACCTTC. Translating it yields CSVSGQYGYTF.

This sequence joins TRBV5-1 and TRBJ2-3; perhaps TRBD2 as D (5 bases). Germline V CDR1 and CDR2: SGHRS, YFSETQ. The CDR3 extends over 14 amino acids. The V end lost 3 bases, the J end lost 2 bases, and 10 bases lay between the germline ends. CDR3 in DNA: TGCGCCAGCAGCTCGACTACTATCACAGATACGCAGTATTTT. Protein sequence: CASSSTTITDTQYF.

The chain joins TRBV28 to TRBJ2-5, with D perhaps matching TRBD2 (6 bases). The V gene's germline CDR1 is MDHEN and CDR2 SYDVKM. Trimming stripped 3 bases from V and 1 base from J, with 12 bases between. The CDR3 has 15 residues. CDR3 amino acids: CASSFSRTTQETQYF. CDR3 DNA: TGTGCCAGCAGTTTTAGTCGGACTACCCAAGAGACCCAGTACTTC.

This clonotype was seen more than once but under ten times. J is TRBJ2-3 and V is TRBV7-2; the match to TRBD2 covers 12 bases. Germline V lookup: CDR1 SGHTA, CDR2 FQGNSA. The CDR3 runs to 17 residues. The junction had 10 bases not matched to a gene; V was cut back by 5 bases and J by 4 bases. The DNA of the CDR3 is TGTGCCAGCAGCATCCAGGCAGCTAGCGGGGGGGCAGATACGCAGTATTTT. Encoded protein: CASSIQAASGGADTQYF. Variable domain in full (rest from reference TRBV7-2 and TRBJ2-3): GAGVSQSPSNKVTEKGKDVELRCDPISGHTALYWYRQSLGQGLEFLIYFQGNSAPDKSGLPSDRFSAERTGGSVSTLTIQRTQQEDSAVYLCASSIQAASGGADTQYFGPGTRLTVL.

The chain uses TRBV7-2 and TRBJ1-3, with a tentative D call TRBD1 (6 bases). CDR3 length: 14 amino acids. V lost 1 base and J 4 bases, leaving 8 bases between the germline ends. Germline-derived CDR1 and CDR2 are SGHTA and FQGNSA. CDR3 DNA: TGTGCCAGCAGCTTAGGGGGGGGCGGAAACACCATATATTTT. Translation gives CASSLGGGGNTIYF. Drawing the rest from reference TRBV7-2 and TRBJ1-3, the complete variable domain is GAGVSQSPSNKVTEKGKDVELRCDPISGHTALYWYRQSLGQGLEFLIYFQGNSAPDKSGLPSDRFSAERTGGSVSTLTIQRTQQEDSAVYLCASSLGGGGNTIYFGEGSWLTVV.

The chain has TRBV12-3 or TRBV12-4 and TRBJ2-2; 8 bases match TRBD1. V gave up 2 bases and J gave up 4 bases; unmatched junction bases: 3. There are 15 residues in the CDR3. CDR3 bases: TGTGCCAGCAGTTTATGGGACAGGAGCACCGGGGAGCTGTTTTTT. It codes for CASSLWDRSTGELFF.

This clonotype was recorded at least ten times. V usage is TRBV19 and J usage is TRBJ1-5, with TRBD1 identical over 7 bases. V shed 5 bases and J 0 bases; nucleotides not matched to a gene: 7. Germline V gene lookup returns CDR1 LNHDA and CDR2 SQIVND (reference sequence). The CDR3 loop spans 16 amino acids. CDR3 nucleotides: TGTGCCAGTAGTTCCTCCGGACAGGCTAGCAATCAGCCCCAGCATTTT. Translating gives CASSSSGQASNQPQHF.

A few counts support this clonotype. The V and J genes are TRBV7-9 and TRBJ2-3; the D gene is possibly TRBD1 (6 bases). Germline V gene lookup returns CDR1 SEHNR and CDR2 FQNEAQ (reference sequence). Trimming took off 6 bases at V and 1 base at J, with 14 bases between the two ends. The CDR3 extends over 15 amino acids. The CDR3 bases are TGTGCCAGCAGTTTTACAGGGTCTGGCACAGATACGCAGTATTTT. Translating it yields CASSFTGSGTDTQYF.

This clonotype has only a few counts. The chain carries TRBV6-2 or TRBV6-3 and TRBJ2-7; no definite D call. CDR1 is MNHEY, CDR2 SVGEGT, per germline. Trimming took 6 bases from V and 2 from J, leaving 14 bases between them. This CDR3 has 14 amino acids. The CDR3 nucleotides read TGTGCCAGCAGAAGCAGTATAACCCCCTACGAGCAGTACTTC. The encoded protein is CASRSSITPYEQYF.

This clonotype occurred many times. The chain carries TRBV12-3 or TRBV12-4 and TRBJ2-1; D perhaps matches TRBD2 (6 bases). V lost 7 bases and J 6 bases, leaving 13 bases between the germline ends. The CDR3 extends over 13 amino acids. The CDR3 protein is CASTQGLFNEQFF. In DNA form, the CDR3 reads TGTGCCAGCACCCAAGGACTATTCAATGAGCAGTTCTTC.

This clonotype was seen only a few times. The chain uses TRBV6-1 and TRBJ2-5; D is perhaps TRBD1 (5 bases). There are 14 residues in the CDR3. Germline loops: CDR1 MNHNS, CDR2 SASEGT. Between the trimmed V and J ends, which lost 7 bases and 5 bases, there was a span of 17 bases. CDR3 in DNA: TGTGCCAGCAAATCCCTAGGGGCCCCTGAGACCCAGTACTTC. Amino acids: CASKSLGAPETQYF.

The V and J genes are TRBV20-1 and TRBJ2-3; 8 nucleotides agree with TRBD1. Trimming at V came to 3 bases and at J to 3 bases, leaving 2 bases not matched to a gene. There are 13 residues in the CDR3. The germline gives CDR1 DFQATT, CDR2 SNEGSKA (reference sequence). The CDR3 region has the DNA TGCAGTGCTAGGGACAGGGAAACAGATACGCAGTATTTT. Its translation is CSARDRETDTQYF.

The CDR3 loop reads CASSFAGERYTF. The CDR3 nucleotides are TGTGCCAGCAGTTTCGCGGGGGAACGCTACACCTTC. The chain links TRBV27 to TRBJ1-2; a weak D match, TRBD1 (5 bases). Looked up from germline, CDR1 is MNHEY and CDR2 is SMNVEV (reference sequence). The CDR3 runs 12 residues. Trimming pared 3 bases from V and 9 bases from J, leaving 11 bases between.

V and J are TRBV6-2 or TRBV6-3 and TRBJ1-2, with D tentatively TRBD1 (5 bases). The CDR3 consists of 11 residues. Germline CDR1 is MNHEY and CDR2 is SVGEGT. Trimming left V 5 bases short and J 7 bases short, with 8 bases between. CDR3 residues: CASSQGGGYTF. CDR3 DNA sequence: TGTGCCAGCAGTCAGGGTGGTGGCTACACCTTC.

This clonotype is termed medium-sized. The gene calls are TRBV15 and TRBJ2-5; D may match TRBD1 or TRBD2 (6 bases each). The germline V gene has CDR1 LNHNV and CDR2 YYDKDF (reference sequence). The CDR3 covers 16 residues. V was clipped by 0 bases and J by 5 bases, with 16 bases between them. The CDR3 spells CATSREDSGSHETQYF. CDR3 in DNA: TGTGCCACCAGCAGAGAGGACAGCGGGTCGCACGAGACCCAGTACTTC.

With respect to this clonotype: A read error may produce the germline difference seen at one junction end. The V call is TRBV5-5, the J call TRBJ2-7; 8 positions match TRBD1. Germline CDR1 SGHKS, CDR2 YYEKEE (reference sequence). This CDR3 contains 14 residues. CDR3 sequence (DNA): TGTGCCAGCAGGGAAAGACAGGGGCCCTACGAGAAGTACTTC. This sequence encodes CASRERQGPYEKYF.